This T cell receptor beta chain was identified in a study of blood T cells in healthy people across ages. The use of a sample-barcoded 5' primer and a J-beta primer mix characterized a second PCR of roughly 7 to 11 cycles. TCRdb re-analysed the 5' RACE reads in MiXCR, keeping a single row per CDR3 protein. The data contain some 780,000 distinct CDR3 sequences, more than 55% of them seen just once; the ten biggest clones take up around 25%. A minimum of 5 micrograms of total RNA was extracted per sample. This CDR3 contains 17 residues. J lost 0 bases, V lost 3 bases, and 7 bases had no gene match. Specimen: blood. This chain uses TRBV12-3 or TRBV12-4 with TRBJ2-1; 8 bases align to TRBD2. This TCR derives from a man in his forties or fifties in good health. DNA for the CDR3: TGTGCCAGCAGTTTCGGGAGGGGCCCCAACTCCTACAATGAGCAGTTCTTC. Protein sequence: CASSFGRGPNSYNEQFF.